Below are 9 T cell receptor beta chains sequenced from a single sample in a study of T cell responses to AZD1222 COVID-19 vaccine. Profiling relied on immunoSEQ multiplex PCR, and the TCRdb table lists in-frame clones only, not all of them. The sample records more than 95,000 clones, about 88% being singletons. This material consisted of peripheral blood, taken on day 0 of AZD1222 vaccination. Source of these receptors: an adult in good health.

The V gene is TRBV7-2, the J gene TRBJ1-5; 9 bases are shared with TRBD1. This CDR3 is built from 14 residues. The V and J ends lost 5 bases and 5 bases, in that order; junction bases with no gene match: 4. Looked up from germline, CDR1 is SGHTA and CDR2 is FQGNSA. The CDR3 spells CASSADRGDQPQHF. The CDR3 nucleotides are TGTGCCAGCAGCGCCGACAGGGGGGATCAGCCCCAGCATTTT.

This chain connects TRBV5-5 to TRBJ1-5; 8 nucleotides align to TRBD1. The length of the CDR3 is 15 residues. V dropped 2 bases and J dropped 3; count of bases not matched to a gene: 4. The germline V gene has CDR1 SGHKS and CDR2 YYEKEE (reference sequence). The CDR3 loop is CASSLDRGLNQPQHF. The CDR3 DNA reads as TGTGCCAGCAGCTTAGACAGGGGTCTCAATCAGCCCCAGCATTTT. Full variable domain (remainder filled in from reference TRBV5-5 and TRBJ1-5): DAGVTQSPTHLIKTRGQQVTLRCSPISGHKSVSWYQQVLGQGPQFIFQYYEKEERGRGNFPDRFSARQFPNYSSELNVNALLLGDSALYLCASSLDRGLNQPQHFGDGTRLSIL.

The chain joins TRBV12-5 to TRBJ2-3, with D possibly being TRBD2 (6 bases). Looked up from germline, CDR1 is LGHNT and CDR2 is FRNRAP. This CDR3 region has 16 residues. Trimming cost V 5 bases and J 2 bases, with 17 bases left between them. The CDR3 sequence is CASGIALSGATDTQYF. The DNA of the CDR3 is TGTGCTAGTGGTATCGCCCTTAGCGGCGCCACAGATACGCAGTATTTT. The full variable domain, rest sourced from reference TRBV12-5 and TRBJ2-3, is DARVTQTPRHKVTEMGQEVTMRCQPILGHNTVFWYRQTMMQGLELLAYFRNRAPLDDSGMPKDRFSAEMPDATLATLKIQPSEPRDSAVYFCASGIALSGATDTQYFGPGTRLTVL.

J is TRBJ2-2 and V is TRBV5-1; 8 nucleotides agree with TRBD2. CDR1 is SGHRS, CDR2 YFSETQ, per germline. V shed 0 bases, J shed 6 bases, and the junction held 4 bases outside the gene matches. The CDR3 runs 15 residues. The CDR3 spells CASSLDWTSSGELFF. CDR3 nucleotides: TGCGCCAGCAGCTTGGATTGGACTAGCTCCGGGGAGCTGTTTTTT.

As regards this clone: The identical CDR3 is also encoded by other nucleotide sequences in the sample. This sequence joins TRBV27 and TRBJ1-1; D is ambiguous. Germline V gene lookup returns CDR1 MNHEY and CDR2 SMNVEV (reference sequence). Trimming stripped 0 bases from V and 1 base from J, with 3 bases between. This CDR3 has 13 amino acids. The CDR3 loop reads CASSLSRNTEAFF. CDR3 coding DNA: TGTGCCAGCAGTTTATCAAGGAACACTGAAGCTTTCTTT.

The chain employs TRBV6-1 and TRBJ1-5; 9 bases fit TRBD1. V shed 4 bases, J shed 3 bases, and the junction held 7 bases outside the gene matches. CDR3 length: 16 residues. Germline lookup yields CDR1 MNHNS and CDR2 SASEGT. The DNA for the CDR3 is TGTGCCAGCAGTGCCCAAGGGACAGGGATCAATCAGCCCCAGCATTTT. Translation: CASSAQGTGINQPQHF.

This clone was detected once. The chain joins TRBV5-6 to TRBJ1-5; D not certain. The V gene lost 0 bases and the J gene lost 2 bases, with 9 bases spanning the gap. Germline-derived CDR1 and CDR2 are SGHDT and YYEEEE. This CDR3 comprises 15 residues. CDR3 sequence: CASSLGAQGNQPQHF. The CDR3 bases are TGTGCCAGCAGCTTGGGCGCGCAGGGCAATCAGCCCCAGCATTTT.

CDR3 sequence (DNA): TGTGCCAGCAGTTACCAGTACGAGCAGTACTTC. As protein: CASSYQYEQYF. The chain joins TRBV6-5 to TRBJ2-7, with D uncertain. CDR1 is MNHEY, CDR2 SVGAGI, per germline. The CDR3 totals 11 residues. Trimming cost V 2 bases and J 4 bases, with 3 bases left between them.

The genes are TRBV6-1 and TRBJ2-3, with TRBD2 matching 10 bases. Germline CDR1 reads MNHNS; CDR2 reads SASEGT. With V trimmed by 8 bases and J by 4 bases, 18 bases remained unmatched. The CDR3 has 18 residues. CDR3 loop: CASGVGWASGGRADTQYF. Here the CDR3 DNA reads TGTGCCAGCGGTGTGGGGTGGGCTAGCGGGGGACGTGCAGATACGCAGTATTTT.